This T cell receptor beta chain was observed in a study of T cells of healthy individuals (dated by TCRdb to between 2018 and 2020). In this sample, this clonotype turned up a few times. This clone's antigen is unknown. No base qualities exist here, and no much larger clone lies one base off it. At the junction V is shortened by 0 bases and J by 5 bases; bases outside the gene matches: 5. CDR1 and CDR2 were assigned from the germline V gene as SGHRS and YFSETQ. Reading from cysteine to phenylalanine, the CDR3 counts 15 amino acids. Here the CDR3 DNA is all that survives: 45 bases in frame from base 1. Receptors were amplified or captured by 5' RACE. The listed sequencing device is Illumina MiSeq. Starting from the raw public reads, TCRdb applied fastp trimming at Q25, assembled clones with MiXCR and retained in-frame beta chains. Rows with one shared CDR3 protein collapse into an entry with the most common genes and DNA. The sample has over 95,000 distinct CDR3 sequences on record, 17% of them singletons. The ten largest account for roughly 6.2% of the sample.

The TCR was taken from a human donor in good health. Here the chain combines TRBV5-1 and TRBJ2-5; 9 central nucleotides agree with TRBD2. The CDR3 protein sequence reads: CASSLVREGSETQYF. Here is the DNA: TGCGCCAGCAGCTTGGTGCGGGAGGGATCGGAGACCCAGTACTTC.